This T cell receptor (beta chain) was documented in a study of shared clonotypes between healthy human individuals. Broader study findings: The authors sampled blood alone, and tissue repertoires likely differ. Around 5% of naive CD4 clonotypes were shared across several donors.

Each sample came from a Caucasian adult donor living in Nashville, Tennessee. Into CD45RA+ naive and CD45RA-negative memory subsets, the CD4+ cells were split. The CDR3 spans 13 residues. CDR1 and CDR2 from the germline V gene are SGHVS and FQNEAQ. Trimming took off 2 bases at V and 9 bases at J, with 11 bases between the two ends. Repertoires were generated with immunoSEQ multiplex PCR, while TCRdb's copy carries only in-frame clones and drops some. The sample contains about a million clones, 70% to 85% of which appear only once. This clone was recorded only once. Its antigen is not identified. This clonotype originated in a man aged 18 to 30 in good health. Some clones in this sample may be carry-over from other donors' samples. Sequenced material: memory CD4+ T cells from PBMCs. The sample's subset: CD45RA-negative fraction. The chain couples TRBV7-8 to TRBJ2-1, with D unresolved. The CDR3 nucleotides are TGTGCCAGCAGCTTACTAGTGATAGGTGAGCAGTTCTTC. The encoded protein is CASSLLVIGEQFF.